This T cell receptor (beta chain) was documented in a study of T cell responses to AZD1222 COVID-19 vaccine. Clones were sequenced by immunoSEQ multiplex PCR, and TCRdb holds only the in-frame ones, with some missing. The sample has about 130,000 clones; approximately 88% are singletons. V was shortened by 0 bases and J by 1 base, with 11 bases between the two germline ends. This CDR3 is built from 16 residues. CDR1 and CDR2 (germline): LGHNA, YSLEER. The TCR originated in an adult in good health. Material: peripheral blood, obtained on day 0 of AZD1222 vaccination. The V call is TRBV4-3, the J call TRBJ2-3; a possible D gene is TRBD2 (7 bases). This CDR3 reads CASSQEGGDRTDTQYF. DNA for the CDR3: TGCGCCAGCAGCCAAGAAGGGGGGGACCGCACAGATACGCAGTATTTT.